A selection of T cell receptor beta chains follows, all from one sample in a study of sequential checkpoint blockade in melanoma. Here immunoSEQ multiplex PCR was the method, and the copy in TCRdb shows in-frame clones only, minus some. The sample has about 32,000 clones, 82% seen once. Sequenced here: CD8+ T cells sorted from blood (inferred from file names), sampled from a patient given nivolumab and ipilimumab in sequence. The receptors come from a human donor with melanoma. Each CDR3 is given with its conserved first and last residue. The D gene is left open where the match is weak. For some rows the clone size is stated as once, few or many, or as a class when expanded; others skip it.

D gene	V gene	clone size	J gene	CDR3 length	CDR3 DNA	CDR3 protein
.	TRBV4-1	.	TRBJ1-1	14	TGCGCCAGCAGCCAGGCAGTGGCTCACACTGAAGCTTTCTTT	CASSQAVAHTEAFF
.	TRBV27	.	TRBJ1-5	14	TGTGCCAGCAGTATTTGGGGCGTCAATCAGCCCCAGCATTTT	CASSIWGVNQPQHF
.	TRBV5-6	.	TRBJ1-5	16	TGTGCCAGCAGCTTGGGCTCAGGGGCTGCCAATCGGCCCCAGCATTTT	CASSLGSGAANRPQHF
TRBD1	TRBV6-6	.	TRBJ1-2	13	TGTGCCATTCCAGCGACAGGGGAGCCTGGCTACACCTTC	CAIPATGEPGYTF
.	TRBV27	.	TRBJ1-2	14	TGTGCCAGCACCTTCCTGGGGGGGAACTATGGCTACACCTTC	CASTFLGGNYGYTF
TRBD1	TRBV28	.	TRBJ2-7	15	TGTGCCAGCAGGGGGACAGGGCGCCCCCCCTACGAGCAGTACTTC	CASRGTGRPPYEQYF
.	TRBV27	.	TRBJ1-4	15	TGTGCCAGCAGCCCGGGGGTGGGGACGAATGAAAAACTGTTTTTT	CASSPGVGTNEKLFF
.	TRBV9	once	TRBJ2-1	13	TGTGCCAGCAGCGCCGGAGGGCCCAATGAGCAGTTCTTC	CASSAGGPNEQFF
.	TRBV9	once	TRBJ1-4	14	TGTGCCAGCAGCGTAGGGGGGCAGTTGGGAAAACTGTTTTTT	CASSVGGQLGKLFF
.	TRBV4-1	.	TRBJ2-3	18	TGCGCCAGCAGCCAAGGGTTTTGGGCAGTCGAAAGCACAGATACGCAGTATTTT	CASSQGFWAVESTDTQYF
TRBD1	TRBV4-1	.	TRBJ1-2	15	TGCGCCAGCAGCCAAGTCGGACAGGGAATTTGGGGCTACACCTTC	CASSQVGQGIWGYTF
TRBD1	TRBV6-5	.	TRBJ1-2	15	TGTGCCAGCAGTCAGAGACAGGGGGTGGGAAATGGCTACACCTTC	CASSQRQGVGNGYTF
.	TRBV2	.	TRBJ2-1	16	TGTGCCAGCAGGGTCAACAGAGGACTACCCTACAATGAGCAGTTCTTC	CASRVNRGLPYNEQFF
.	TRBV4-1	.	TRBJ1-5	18	TGCGCCAGCAGCCAAGGACGGTCCCCACCTGAACCGGGGCAGCCCCAGCATTTT	CASSQGRSPPEPGQPQHF
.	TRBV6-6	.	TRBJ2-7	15	TGTGCCAGCAGTTACCAGGAGGGAAGCTCCTACGAGCAGTACTTC	CASSYQEGSSYEQYF
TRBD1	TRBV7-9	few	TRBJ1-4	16	TGTGCCAGCAGCTTAGTACCGGGACAGGGTCATGAAAAACTGTTTTTT	CASSLVPGQGHEKLFF
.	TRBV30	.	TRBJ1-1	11	TGTGCCTGGAGTGCAAAAAGGGGATTACGTTTT	CAWSAKRGLRF
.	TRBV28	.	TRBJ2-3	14	TGTGCCAGCAGTTTATTGCTCGGGAGAGATACGCAGTATTTT	CASSLLLGRDTQYF
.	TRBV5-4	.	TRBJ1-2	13	TGTGCCAGCTGGAGGGGTGGGGACTATGGCTACACCTTC	CASWRGGDYGYTF
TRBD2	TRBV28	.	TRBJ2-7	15	TGTGCCAGCAGTGTCACTAGCGGGAGCTCCTACGAGCAGTACTTC	CASSVTSGSSYEQYF